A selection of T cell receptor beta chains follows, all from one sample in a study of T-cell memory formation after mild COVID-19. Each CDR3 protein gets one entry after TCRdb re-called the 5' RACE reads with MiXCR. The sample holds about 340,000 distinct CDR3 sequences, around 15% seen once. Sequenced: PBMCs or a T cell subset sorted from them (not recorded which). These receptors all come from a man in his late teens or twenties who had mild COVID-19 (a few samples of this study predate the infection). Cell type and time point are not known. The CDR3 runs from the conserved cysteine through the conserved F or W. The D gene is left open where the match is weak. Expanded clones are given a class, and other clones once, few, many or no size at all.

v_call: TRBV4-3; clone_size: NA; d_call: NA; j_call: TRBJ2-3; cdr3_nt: TGCGCCAGCAGCCAAGTCCACGACGGGGGACAAGGGGATACGCAGTATTTT; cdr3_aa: CASSQVHDGGQGDTQYF
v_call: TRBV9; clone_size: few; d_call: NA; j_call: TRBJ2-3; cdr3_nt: TGTGCCAGCAGCGTCACGGGGGACACAGATACGCAGTATTTT; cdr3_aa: CASSVTGDTDTQYF
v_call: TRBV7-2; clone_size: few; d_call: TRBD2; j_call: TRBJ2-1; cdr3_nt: TGTGCCAGCACCACAACTAGCGGGATATACAATGAGCAGTTCTTC; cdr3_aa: CASTTTSGIYNEQFF
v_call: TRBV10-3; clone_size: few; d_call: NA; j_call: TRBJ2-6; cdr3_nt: TGTGCCATCAGTCCGGGGCCTCCTGATTCTGGGGCCAACGTCCTGACTTTC; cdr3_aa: CAISPGPPDSGANVLTF
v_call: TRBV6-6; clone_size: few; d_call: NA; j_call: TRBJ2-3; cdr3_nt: TGTGCCAGCAGACGGGACCCCGGCACAGATACGCAGTATTTT; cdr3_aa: CASRRDPGTDTQYF
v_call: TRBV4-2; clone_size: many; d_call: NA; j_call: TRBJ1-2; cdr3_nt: TGTGCCAGCAGCCGCACTGCGGGTGGCTACGCCTTC; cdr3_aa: CASSRTAGGYAF
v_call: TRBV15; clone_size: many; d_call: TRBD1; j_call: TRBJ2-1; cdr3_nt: TGTGCCACCAGCTTAAGACAGGGCCATAGTGATGAGCAGTTCTTC; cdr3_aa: CATSLRQGHSDEQFF
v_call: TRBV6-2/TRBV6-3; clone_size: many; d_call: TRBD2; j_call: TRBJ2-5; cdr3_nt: TGTGCCAGCAGTCTCGCCGGGCGGGAGGAGACCCAGTACTTC; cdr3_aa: CASSLAGREETQYF
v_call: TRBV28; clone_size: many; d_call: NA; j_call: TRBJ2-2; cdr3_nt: TGTGCCAGCAGTTCCCCGGGGGGCAACACCGGGGAGCTGTTTTTT; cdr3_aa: CASSSPGGNTGELFF
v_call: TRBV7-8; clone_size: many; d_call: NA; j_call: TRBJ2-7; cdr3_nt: TGTGCCAGCAGCTTATCGGACCAGTTATCACCCGAGTACTTC; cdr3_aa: CASSLSDQLSPEYF
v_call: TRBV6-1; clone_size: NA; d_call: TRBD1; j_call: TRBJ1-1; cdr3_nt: TGTGCCAGCAGTGAAGACGGGACAGGGCTCCTAAGGGCTTTCTTT; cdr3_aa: CASSEDGTGLLRAFF
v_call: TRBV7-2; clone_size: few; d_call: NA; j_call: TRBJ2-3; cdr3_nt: TGTGCCAGCAGCTTACCTCAACAGGCTAGCACAGATACGCAGTATTTT; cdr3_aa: CASSLPQQASTDTQYF
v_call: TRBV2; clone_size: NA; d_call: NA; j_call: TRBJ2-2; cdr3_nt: TGTGCCAGCATGCGGGAACCCGGGGAGCTGTTTTTT; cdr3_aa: CASMREPGELFF
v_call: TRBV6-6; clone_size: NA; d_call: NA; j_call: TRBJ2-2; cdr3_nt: TGTGCCACCGCGAGGCAGGGCCCCGGGGAGCTGTTTTTT; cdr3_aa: CATARQGPGELFF
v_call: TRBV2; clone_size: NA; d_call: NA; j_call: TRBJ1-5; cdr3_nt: TGTGCCAGCAGAAAAAACCTACAGGGCAATCAGCCCCAGCATTTT; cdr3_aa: CASRKNLQGNQPQHF
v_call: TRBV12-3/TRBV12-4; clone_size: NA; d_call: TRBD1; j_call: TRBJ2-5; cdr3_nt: TGTGCCAGCAGTCGGGACAGGTCCATTCAGACCCAGTACTTC; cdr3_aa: CASSRDRSIQTQYF
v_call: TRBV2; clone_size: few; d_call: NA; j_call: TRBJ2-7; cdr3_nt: TGTGCCAACACCGGGACCTCTGTGGGGGAGCAGTACTTC; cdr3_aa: CANTGTSVGEQYF
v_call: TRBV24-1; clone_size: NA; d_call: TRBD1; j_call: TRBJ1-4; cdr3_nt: TGTGCCACCAGTGATCCCCGACAGGGATCTGAAAAACTGTTTTTT; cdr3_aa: CATSDPRQGSEKLFF
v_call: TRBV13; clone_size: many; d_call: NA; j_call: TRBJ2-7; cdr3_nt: TGTGCCAGCAGCTTGGGACGGGCCGAGGGGCAGTACTTC; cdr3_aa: CASSLGRAEGQYF
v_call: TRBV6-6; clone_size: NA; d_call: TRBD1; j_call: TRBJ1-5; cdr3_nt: TGTGCCAGCATGGGGACCGGACAGGGCAATCAGCCCCAGCATTTT; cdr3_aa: CASMGTGQGNQPQHF
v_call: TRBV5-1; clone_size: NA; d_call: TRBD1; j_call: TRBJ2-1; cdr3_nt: TGCGCCAGCAGCGTAGGGACAGTGGCCTACAATGAGCAGTTCTTC; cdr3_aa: CASSVGTVAYNEQFF
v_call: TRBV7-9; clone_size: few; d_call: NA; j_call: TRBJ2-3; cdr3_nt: TGTGCCAGCAGCTTAGTCCCGCTGGATACGCAGTATTTT; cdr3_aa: CASSLVPLDTQYF